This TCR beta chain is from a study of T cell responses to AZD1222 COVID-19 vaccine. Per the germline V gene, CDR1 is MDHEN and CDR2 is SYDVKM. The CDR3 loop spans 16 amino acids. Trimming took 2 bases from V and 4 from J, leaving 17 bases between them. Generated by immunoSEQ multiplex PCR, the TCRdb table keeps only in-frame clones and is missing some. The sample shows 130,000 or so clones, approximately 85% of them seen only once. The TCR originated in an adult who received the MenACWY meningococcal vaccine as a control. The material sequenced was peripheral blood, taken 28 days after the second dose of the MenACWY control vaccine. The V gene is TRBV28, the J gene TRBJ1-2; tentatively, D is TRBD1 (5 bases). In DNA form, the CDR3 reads TGTGCCAGCAGTTTAACCCGAAGGGGCAGCGTCTATGGCTACACCTTC. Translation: CASSLTRRGSVYGYTF.